This T cell receptor beta chain was recovered during a study of T cell responses to AZD1222 COVID-19 vaccine. Libraries were prepared by immunoSEQ multiplex PCR; TCRdb keeps only in-frame clonotypes and omits some of them. The data show around 160,000 clones, 88% seen once. The CDR3 is 16 residues long. CDR1 and CDR2 (germline): SGHRS, YFSETQ. Losses at the gene ends were 4 bases for V and 2 bases for J; bases not matched to a gene: 7. This clonotype originated in an adult in good health. The chain couples TRBV5-1 to TRBJ2-1; TRBD1 matches 9 bases. This specimen consisted of peripheral blood, obtained on day 0 of AZD1222 vaccination. The CDR3 region has the DNA TGCGCCAGCAGCCTGCCCCGGGACAGGGCCTACAATGAGCAGTTCTTC. Its translation: CASSLPRDRAYNEQFF. Together with reference TRBV5-1 and TRBJ2-1, the CDR3 gives the full variable domain: KAGVTQTPRYLIKTRGQQVTLSCSPISGHRSVSWYQQTPGQGLQFLFEYFSETQRNKGNFPGRFSGRQFSNSRSEMNVSTLELGDSALYLCASSLPRDRAYNEQFFGPGTRLTVL.